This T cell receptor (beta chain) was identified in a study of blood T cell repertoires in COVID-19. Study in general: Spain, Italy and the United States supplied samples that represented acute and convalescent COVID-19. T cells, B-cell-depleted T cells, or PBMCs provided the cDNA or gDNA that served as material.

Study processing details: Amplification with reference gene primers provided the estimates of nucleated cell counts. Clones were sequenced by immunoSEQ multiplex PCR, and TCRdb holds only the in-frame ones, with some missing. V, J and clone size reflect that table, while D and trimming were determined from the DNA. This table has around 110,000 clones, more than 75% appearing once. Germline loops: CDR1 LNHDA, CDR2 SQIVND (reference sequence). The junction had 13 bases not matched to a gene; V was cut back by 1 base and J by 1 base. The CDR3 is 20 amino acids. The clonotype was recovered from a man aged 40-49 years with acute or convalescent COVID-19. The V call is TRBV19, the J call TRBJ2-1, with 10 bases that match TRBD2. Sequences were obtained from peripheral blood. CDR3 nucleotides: TGTGCCAGTAGTATAGGTCGGCTAGCGGGGGCCTTTGCTTCCTACAATGAGCAGTTCTTC. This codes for CASSIGRLAGAFASYNEQFF.